Shown below are 12 T cell receptor beta chains from a single sample sequenced in a study of T cells in Graves' hyperthyroidism and ophthalmopathy. Researchers amplified the TCR beta CDR3 regions from RNA transcripts. The HTBI set primed first-round TCR CDR3 RT-PCR. TCRdb re-called the multiplex PCR reads through MiXCR, storing one row per CDR3 protein. The data hold 690,000 or so distinct CDR3 sequences, with around 20% observed a single time. The sequenced sample consisted of blood. The source is a woman aged 45-65 years with Graves' hyperthyroidism that later progressed to Graves' ophthalmopathy.

This chain uses TRBV6-1 with TRBJ2-7, with D possibly TRBD1 on 6 matching bases. V lost 6 bases, J lost 4 bases, and 10 bases lay in between. Per germline, CDR1 MNHNS and CDR2 SASEGT. The CDR3 runs 12 residues. CDR3: CASRATGYEQYF. The CDR3, as DNA: TGTGCCAGCAGAGCCACAGGGTACGAGCAGTACTTC.

Concerning this clonotype itself: Likely a read error: the CDR3 ends without its conserved phenylalanine or tryptophan. The rearrangement links TRBV28 to TRBJ1-5; the D gene is possibly TRBD1 (5 bases). CDR1 is MDHEN and CDR2 is SYDVKM in the germline V gene. This CDR3 has 15 residues. Trimming took 8 bases from V and 4 from J, leaving 18 bases between them. DNA of the CDR3: TGTGCCAGCGAACCTGGGGGGTTGGGGAATCAGCCCCAGCATTCT. Protein sequence: CASEPGGLGNQPQHS.

This clonotype was seen a handful of times. The chain joins TRBV19 to TRBJ2-2; maybe TRBD2 (5 bases). This CDR3 comprises 14 residues. V was clipped by 7 bases and J by 4 bases, with 13 bases between them. CDR1 LNHDA and CDR2 SQIVND come from the germline V gene (reference sequence). In nucleotides, the CDR3 is TGTGCCAGTACCCCGGGGTCCTCCACCGGGGAGCTGTTTTTT. Encoded protein: CASTPGSSTGELFF.

This chain uses TRBV20-1 with TRBJ2-2, with 14 nucleotides matching TRBD2. J lost 4 bases, V lost 6 bases, and 4 bases had no gene match. The CDR3 spans 15 residues. Germline V gene data show CDR1 as DFQATT and CDR2 as SNEGSKA (reference sequence). The CDR3 reads CSAPGLAGGTGELFF. The CDR3 DNA follows: TGCAGTGCCCCTGGACTAGCGGGGGGCACCGGGGAGCTGTTTTTT.

The V gene is TRBV12-3 or TRBV12-4, the J gene TRBJ2-3, with D possibly TRBD2 on 6 matching bases. Trimming removed 5 bases at V and 2 bases at J, with 17 bases between. CDR3 length: 16 amino acids. The CDR3, as DNA: TGTGCCAGCAGTCCACAGGTGGGGGGAGTCACAGATACGCAGTATTTT. It yields the protein CASSPQVGGVTDTQYF.

Worth noting for this clonotype: A junction end diverges from the germline sequence, so it may reflect a read error. The genes are TRBV19 and TRBJ1-1, with D tentatively TRBD1 (5 bases). CDR1 LNHDA and CDR2 SQIVND come from the germline V gene (reference sequence). The CDR3 has 14 residues. This CDR3 reads CASSTGARRDEAFF. The CDR3 coding sequence is TGTGCCAGCAGTACTGGGGCAAGGAGGGATGAAGCTTTCTTT.

Here the CDR3 reads CASSQDSGQGIDEQYF. The CDR3 DNA reads as TGCGCCAGCAGCCAAGATTCGGGACAGGGGATCGACGAGCAGTACTTC. The rearrangement links TRBV4-1 to TRBJ2-7; TRBD1 agrees at 10 bases. CDR3 size: 16 residues. CDR1 is MGHRA and CDR2 is YSYEKL in the germline V gene. V was clipped by 0 bases and J by 5 bases; unmatched bases: 7.

The gene calls are TRBV3-1 and TRBJ1-4; TRBD1 agrees at 7 bases. Germline-derived CDR1 and CDR2 are LGHDT and YNNKEL (reference sequence). The CDR3 contains 17 residues. V gave up 1 base and J gave up 8 bases; unmatched junction bases: 13. The CDR3 loop is CASSQALSDRVREKLFF. The CDR3 DNA follows: TGTGCCAGCAGCCAAGCTCTCTCTGACAGGGTGAGGGAAAAACTGTTTTTT.

In this sample, this clonotype turned up a few times. The J gene is TRBJ1-2, the V gene TRBV5-1; tentative D call: TRBD1 (5 bases). The CDR3 loop spans 14 amino acids. The V and J ends lost 1 base and 4 bases respectively, with 11 bases between them. In germline, CDR1 is SGHRS, CDR2 YFSETQ. The CDR3 sequence: CASSLRGASYGYTF. The CDR3 DNA sequence: TGCGCCAGCAGCTTGAGAGGGGCTTCCTATGGCTACACCTTC.

This clonotype was counted only a few times. V gene TRBV4-2 combines with J gene TRBJ2-6; D gene uncertain. This CDR3 has 15 residues. Germline V gives CDR1 LGHNA, CDR2 YNFKEQ. V was clipped by 0 bases and J by 0 bases, with 3 bases between them. In DNA, the CDR3 is TGTGCCAGCAGCCAAGAGAACTCTGGGGCCAACGTCCTGACTTTC. Translating gives CASSQENSGANVLTF.

This clonotype was seen repeatedly, ten times or more. J is TRBJ2-1 and V is TRBV3-1, with D tentatively TRBD2 (6 bases). The V gene lost 4 bases and the J gene lost 2 bases, with 15 bases spanning the gap. CDR3 length equals 16 residues. Germline loops: CDR1 LGHDT, CDR2 YNNKEL (reference sequence). The CDR3 nucleotides read TGTGCCAGCAGCCCTGTCTATAGCGGAGCCTACAATGAGCAGTTCTTC. Amino acids: CASSPVYSGAYNEQFF.

J is TRBJ2-5 and V is TRBV3-1; possibly TRBD2 for D (6 bases). This CDR3 has 14 amino acids. Germline V gives CDR1 LGHDT, CDR2 YNNKEL (reference sequence). V dropped 4 bases and J dropped 2 bases, with 11 bases sitting between them. The CDR3 nucleotides are TGTGCCAGCAGCCGCCGGACTATTCAAGAGACCCAGTACTTC. Translation gives CASSRRTIQETQYF.